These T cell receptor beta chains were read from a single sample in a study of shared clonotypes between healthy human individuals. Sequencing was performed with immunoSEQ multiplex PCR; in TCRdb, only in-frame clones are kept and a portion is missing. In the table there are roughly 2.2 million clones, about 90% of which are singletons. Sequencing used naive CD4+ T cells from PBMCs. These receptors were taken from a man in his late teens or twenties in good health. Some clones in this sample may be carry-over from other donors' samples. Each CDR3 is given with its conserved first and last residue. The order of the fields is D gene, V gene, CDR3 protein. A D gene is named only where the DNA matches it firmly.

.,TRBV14,CASSQSGLGGYTF
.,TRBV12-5,CASGLSDTQYF
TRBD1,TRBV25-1,CASSDLPGQGSSYEQYF
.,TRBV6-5,CASSSSTDTQYF
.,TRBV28,CASSTGDRRQYF
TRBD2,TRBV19,CASSRIAGGGVETQYF
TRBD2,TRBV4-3,CASSQGLAVNIGNEQFF
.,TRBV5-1,CASSLGQGWDEQFF
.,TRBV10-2,CASSEAGGWYEQFF
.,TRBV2,CASSVVGSFNYGYTF